Each of the 18 T cell receptor beta chains below was sequenced from the same sample in a study of T cells after yellow fever vaccination (dated by TCRdb to between 2018 and 2021). Explained via the paper, the treatment or condition label denotes: live attenuated yellow fever vaccine strain. Library method: 5' RACE. TCRdb names Illumina HiSeq 2500 as the instrument used. The raw public data were reprocessed by TCRdb itself: fastp quality trimming at Q25, MiXCR clonotype calling, in-frame beta chains only. All rows with the same CDR3 protein become a single entry with the most common DNA and genes. The sample profile shows some 110,000 distinct CDR3 sequences; 7.2% of them were found once. More than 2.5% of the sample is taken by the ten largest. The sample here was CD4+ T cells sorted from PBMCs, taken roughly 45 days after the first yellow fever vaccination. The receptors originated from a young man who received the YFV17D yellow fever vaccine.

The table lists this clonotype with many counts. This sequence joins TRBV10-3 and TRBJ2-5; D is uncertain. V lost 4 bases and J 5 bases, leaving 11 bases between the germline ends. CDR3 size: 13 residues. Germline V lookup: CDR1 ENHRY, CDR2 SYGVKD. CDR3 loop: CAISVAALETQYF. The CDR3 DNA sequence: TGTGCCATCAGTGTCGCGGCACTGGAGACCCAGTACTTC.

Ten or more counts support this clonotype. This chain connects TRBV6-4 to TRBJ2-5; the D is unclear. This CDR3 region has 16 residues. V was cut by 1 base and J by 5 bases, with 17 bases left in between. CDR1 and CDR2 (germline): MRHNA, SNTAGT. The CDR3 DNA reads TGTGCCAGCAGTGACTTTCCGACGAGAAATTATGAGACCCAGTACTTC. Protein product: CASSDFPTRNYETQYF.

This clonotype was picked up many times. The chain links TRBV5-1 to TRBJ1-2, with D maybe TRBD1 (5 bases). The V and J ends lost 2 bases and 5 bases respectively, with 19 bases between them. CDR1 and CDR2 (germline): SGHRS, YFSETQ. The CDR3 is 16 amino acids. CDR3 DNA: TGCGCCAGCAGCTTCCCCGAAGGGGCTCCCCTATATGGCTACACCTTC. Encoded protein: CASSFPEGAPLYGYTF.

This clonotype was counted at least ten times. The chain combines TRBV6-2 or TRBV6-3 with TRBJ1-1, with D possibly being TRBD1 (5 bases). The germline V and J ends were trimmed by 6 bases and 5 bases, with 13 bases remaining between them. CDR3 length: 13 residues. Germline CDR1 and CDR2: MNHEY and SVGEGT. CDR3 amino acids: CASRDATGTEAFF. The CDR3 nucleotides are TGTGCCAGCAGGGACGCAACAGGAACTGAAGCTTTCTTT.

This clonotype was observed at least ten times. Here the CDR3 DNA reads TGCGCCAGCAGCCCAACGGGACAGAATAAAGAGACCCAGTACTTC. It translates to CASSPTGQNKETQYF. The chain recombines TRBV4-3 with TRBJ2-5; 7 nucleotides line up with TRBD1. The germline gives CDR1 LGHNA, CDR2 YSLEER. The CDR3 sequence is 15 residues long. With V trimmed by 4 bases and J by 3 bases, 8 bases remained unmatched.

This clonotype showed up many times. This chain joins TRBV5-1 and TRBJ1-1; possible D gene TRBD1, 5 bases. From germline, CDR1 is SGHRS and CDR2 YFSETQ. The CDR3 runs 14 residues. Trimming left V 4 bases short and J 1 base short, with 11 bases between. The CDR3 sequence is CASSPGTRNTEAFF. CDR3 in DNA: TGCGCCAGCAGCCCGGGGACGAGGAACACTGAAGCTTTCTTT.

This clonotype showed up many times. The rearrangement links TRBV18 to TRBJ1-3, with D unresolved. V dropped 2 bases and J dropped 3 bases, with 8 bases sitting between them. The CDR3 spans 14 residues. Per the germline V gene, CDR1 is KGHSH and CDR2 is LQKENI. Written as DNA, the CDR3 is TGTGCCAGCTCACCAACGGGATTTGGAAACACCATATATTTT. Encoded protein: CASSPTGFGNTIYF.

This clonotype was found a few times. V usage is TRBV30 and J usage is TRBJ2-3; 14 bases map to TRBD2. Germline CDR1 GTSNPN, CDR2 SVGIG (reference sequence). V dropped 2 bases and J dropped 2; count of bases not matched to a gene: 3. CDR3 length: 16 amino acids. The CDR3 bases are TGTGCCTGGAGTCCGGGACTAGCGGGGGTCACAGATACGCAGTATTTT. Translation: CAWSPGLAGVTDTQYF. Full variable domain (rest looked up from reference TRBV30 and TRBJ2-3): SQTIHQWPATLVQPVGSPLSLECTVEGTSNPNLYWYRQAAGRGLQLLFYSVGIGQISSEVPQNLSASRPQDRQFILSSKKLLLSDSGFYLCAWSPGLAGVTDTQYFGPGTRLTVL.

The gene calls are TRBV7-2 and TRBJ1-1; D gene ambiguous. Between the trimmed V and J ends, which lost 4 bases and 5 bases, there was a span of 14 bases. There are 14 residues in the CDR3. Germline V CDR1 and CDR2: SGHTA, FQGNSA. This CDR3 is CASSSWGGRTEAFF. CDR3 sequence (DNA): TGTGCCAGCAGCTCGTGGGGAGGGCGGACTGAAGCTTTCTTT.

The V and J genes are TRBV7-2 and TRBJ2-1; no clear D gene. This CDR3 is 14 amino acids long. Trimming stripped 4 bases from V and 0 bases from J, with 7 bases between. Germline-derived CDR1 and CDR2 are SGHTA and FQGNSA. The CDR3 reads CASSSLSSYNEQFF. As DNA, the CDR3 is TGTGCCAGCAGCTCTCTGAGCTCCTACAATGAGCAGTTCTTC.

The rearrangement uses TRBV19 and TRBJ2-7; tentatively, D is TRBD1 (5 bases). CDR1 and CDR2 from the germline V gene are LNHDA and SQIVND (reference sequence). Between the trimmed V and J ends, which lost 9 bases and 7 bases, there was a span of 19 bases. The CDR3 has 13 amino acids. CDR3 in amino acids: CASALQVLGEQYF. The CDR3 DNA reads as TGTGCCAGCGCGCTACAGGTCTTGGGAGAGCAGTACTTC. Together with reference TRBV19 and TRBJ2-7, the CDR3 gives the full variable domain: DGGITQSPKYLFRKEGQNVTLSCEQNLNHDAMYWYRQDPGQGLRLIYYSQIVNDFQKGDIAEGYSVSREKKESFPLTVTSAQKNPTAFYLCASALQVLGEQYFGPGTRLTVT.

This clonotype occurred many times. The rearrangement joins TRBV5-1 to TRBJ2-3; a weak D match, TRBD2 (6 bases). Germline values: CDR1 SGHRS, CDR2 YFSETQ. This CDR3 comprises 14 residues. V was shortened by 4 bases and J by 5 bases, with 14 bases between the two germline ends. CDR3 in DNA: TGCGCCAGCAGCAAAAGACTAGTAGGAGATACGCAGTATTTT. Its protein product is CASSKRLVGDTQYF.

This clonotype was counted many times. V gene TRBV6-1 combines with J gene TRBJ1-5; D might be TRBD1 (6 bases). The CDR3 spans 13 residues. Germline V CDR1 and CDR2: MNHNS, SASEGT. V lost 6 bases and J lost 3, with 9 bases in between. Here the CDR3 reads CASSGQPNQPQHF. CDR3 sequence (DNA): TGTGCCAGCAGCGGACAGCCCAATCAGCCCCAGCATTTT.

The V gene is TRBV20-1, the J gene TRBJ1-5; unclear D gene. CDR1 and CDR2 (germline): DFQATT, SNEGSKA (reference sequence). The CDR3 has 18 residues. V was pared by 3 bases and J by 5 bases, with 26 bases between. The CDR3 DNA follows: TGCAGTGCTAGCGACATCAGAGGGCCGAGTTCTTCCTATCAGCCCCAGCATTTT. It yields the protein CSASDIRGPSSSYQPQHF.

Comments on this clonotype: This may arise from a read error, as a much more abundant clone is one base away. The genes are TRBV11-2 and TRBJ1-2; 10 positions agree with TRBD1. The germline V gene has CDR1 SGHAT and CDR2 FQNNGV. The CDR3 sequence is 18 residues long. After removal of 6 bases from V and 0 bases from J, the junction contained 13 bases not matched to a gene. The CDR3 coding sequence is TGTGCCAGCAGGCCAAGGGGACAGGGGCCCTTTGCTAACTATGGCTACACCTTC. This translates into CASRPRGQGPFANYGYTF.

With respect to this clonotype: Possible read error: a much larger clone is one base away. The V and J genes are TRBV12-3 or TRBV12-4 and TRBJ2-1, with D tentatively TRBD2 (6 bases). The CDR3 sequence is 15 residues long. Trimming left V 4 bases short and J 4 bases short, with 14 bases between. The CDR3 spells CASSSARDWYNEQFF. CDR3 nucleotide sequence: TGTGCCAGCAGTTCAGCCCGGGACTGGTACAATGAGCAGTTCTTC.

There are many counts of this clonotype. The chain has TRBV5-8 and TRBJ1-1; D may be TRBD1 (5 bases). V was cut by 5 bases and J by 0 bases, with 17 bases left in between. The CDR3 spans 16 residues. Per germline, CDR1 SGHTS and CDR2 YDEGEE. The CDR3 reads CASSYPGPSMNTEAFF. In DNA form, the CDR3 reads TGTGCCAGCAGTTATCCGGGACCGAGCATGAACACTGAAGCTTTCTTT.

This clonotype was seen at least ten times. The CDR3 sequence: CAISESPPRGGLYNEQFF. In DNA, the CDR3 is TGTGCCATCAGTGAGTCACCGCCCCGGGGGGGCCTCTACAATGAGCAGTTCTTC. The gene calls are TRBV10-3 and TRBJ2-1, with 8 positions matching TRBD2. Trimming cost V 0 bases and J 3 bases; bases outside gene matches: 10. The CDR3 spans 18 residues. Germline V gene data show CDR1 as ENHRY and CDR2 as SYGVKD.